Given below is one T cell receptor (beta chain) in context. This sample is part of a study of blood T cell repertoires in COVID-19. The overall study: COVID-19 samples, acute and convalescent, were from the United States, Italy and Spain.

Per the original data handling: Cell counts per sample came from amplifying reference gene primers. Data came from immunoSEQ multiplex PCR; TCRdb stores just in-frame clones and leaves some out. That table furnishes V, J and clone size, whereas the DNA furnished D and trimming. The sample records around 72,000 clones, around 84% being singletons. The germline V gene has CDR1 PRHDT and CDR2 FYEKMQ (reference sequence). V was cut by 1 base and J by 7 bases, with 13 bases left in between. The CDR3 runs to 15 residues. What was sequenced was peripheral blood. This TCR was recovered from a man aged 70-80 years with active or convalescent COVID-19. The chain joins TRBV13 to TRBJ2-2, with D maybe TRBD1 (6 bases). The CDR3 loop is CASSLDRENIGELFF. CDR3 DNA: TGTGCCAGCAGCTTAGACAGGGAGAATATCGGGGAGCTGTTTTTT.